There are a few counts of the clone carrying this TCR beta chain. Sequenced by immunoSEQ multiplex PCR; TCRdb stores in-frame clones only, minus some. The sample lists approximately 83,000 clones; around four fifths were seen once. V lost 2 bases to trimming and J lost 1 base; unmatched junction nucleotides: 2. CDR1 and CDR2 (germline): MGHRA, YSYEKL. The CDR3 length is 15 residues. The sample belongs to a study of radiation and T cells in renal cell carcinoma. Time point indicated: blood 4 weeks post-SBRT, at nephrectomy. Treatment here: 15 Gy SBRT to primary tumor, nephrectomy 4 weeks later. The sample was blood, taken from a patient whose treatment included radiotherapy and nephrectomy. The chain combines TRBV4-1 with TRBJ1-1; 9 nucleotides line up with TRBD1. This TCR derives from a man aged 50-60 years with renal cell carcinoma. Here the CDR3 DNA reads TGCGCCAGCAGCCAATGGACAGGGGAGAACACTGAAGCTTTCTTT. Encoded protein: CASSQWTGENTEAFF.